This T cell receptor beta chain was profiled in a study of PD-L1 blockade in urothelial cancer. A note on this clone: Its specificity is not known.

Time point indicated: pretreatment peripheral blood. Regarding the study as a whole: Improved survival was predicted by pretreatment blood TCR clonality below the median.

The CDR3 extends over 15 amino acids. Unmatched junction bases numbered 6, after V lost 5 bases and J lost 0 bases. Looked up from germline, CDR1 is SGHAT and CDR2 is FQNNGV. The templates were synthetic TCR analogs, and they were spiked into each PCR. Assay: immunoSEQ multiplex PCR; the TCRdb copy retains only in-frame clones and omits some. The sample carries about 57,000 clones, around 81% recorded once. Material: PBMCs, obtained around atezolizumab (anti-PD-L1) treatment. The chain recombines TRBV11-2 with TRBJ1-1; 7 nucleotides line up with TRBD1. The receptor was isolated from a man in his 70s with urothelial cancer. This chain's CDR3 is CASSPSGQMNTEAFF. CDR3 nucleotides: TGTGCCAGCAGCCCCTCGGGACAGATGAACACTGAAGCTTTCTTT.